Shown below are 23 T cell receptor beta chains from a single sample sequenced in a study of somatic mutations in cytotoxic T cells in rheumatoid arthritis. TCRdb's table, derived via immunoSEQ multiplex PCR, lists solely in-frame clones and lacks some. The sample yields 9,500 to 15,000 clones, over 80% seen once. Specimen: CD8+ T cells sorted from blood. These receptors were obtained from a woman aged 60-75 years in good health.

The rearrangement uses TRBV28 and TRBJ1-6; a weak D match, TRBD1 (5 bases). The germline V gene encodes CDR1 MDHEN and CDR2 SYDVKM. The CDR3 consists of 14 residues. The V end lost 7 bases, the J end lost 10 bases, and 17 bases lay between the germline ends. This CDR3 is CASTPSGGDSPLHF. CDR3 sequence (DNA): TGTGCCAGCACCCCTTCGGGAGGGGACTCACCCCTCCACTTT.

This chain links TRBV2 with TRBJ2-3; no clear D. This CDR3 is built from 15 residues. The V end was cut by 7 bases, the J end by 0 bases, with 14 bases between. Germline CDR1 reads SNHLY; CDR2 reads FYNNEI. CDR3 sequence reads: CASMLVVSSTDTQYF. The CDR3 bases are TGTGCCAGCATGTTAGTGGTATCTAGCACAGATACGCAGTATTTT.

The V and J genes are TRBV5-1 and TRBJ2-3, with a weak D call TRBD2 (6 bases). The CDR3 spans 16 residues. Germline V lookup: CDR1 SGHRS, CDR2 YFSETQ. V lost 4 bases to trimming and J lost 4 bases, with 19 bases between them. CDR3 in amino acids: CASSTGTSLEADTQYF. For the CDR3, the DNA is TGCGCCAGCAGCACTGGAACTAGCCTTGAGGCAGATACGCAGTATTTT.

The CDR3 region has the DNA TGTGCCAGCAGTGAAGCGGGAGTATCCTACGAGCAGTACTTC. This translates into CASSEAGVSYEQYF. The chain links TRBV2 to TRBJ2-7; D might be TRBD2 (5 bases). CDR3 size: 14 residues. Trimming took 0 bases from V and 1 from J, leaving 7 bases between them. Germline-derived CDR1 and CDR2 are SNHLY and FYNNEI.

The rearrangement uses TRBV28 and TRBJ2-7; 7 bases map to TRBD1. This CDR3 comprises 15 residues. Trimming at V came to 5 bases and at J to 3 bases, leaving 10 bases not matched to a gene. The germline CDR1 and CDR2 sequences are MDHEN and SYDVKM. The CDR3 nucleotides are TGTGCCAGCAGTACCAACGACAGGGTTCTCTACGAGCAGTACTTC. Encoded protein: CASSTNDRVLYEQYF. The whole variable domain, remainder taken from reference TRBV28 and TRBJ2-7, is DVKVTQSSRYLVKRTGEKVFLECVQDMDHENMFWYRQDPGLGLRLIYFSYDVKMKEKGDIPEGYSVSREKKERFSLILESASTNQTSMYLCASSTNDRVLYEQYFGPGTRLTVT.

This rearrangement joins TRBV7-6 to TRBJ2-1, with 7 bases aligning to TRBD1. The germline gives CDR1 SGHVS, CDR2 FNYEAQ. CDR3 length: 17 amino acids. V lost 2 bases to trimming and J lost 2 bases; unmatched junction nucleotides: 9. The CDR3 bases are TGTGCCAGCAGCTTACGGGTCCCAGGGGGTGCCTACAATGAGCAGTTCTTC. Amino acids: CASSLRVPGGAYNEQFF.

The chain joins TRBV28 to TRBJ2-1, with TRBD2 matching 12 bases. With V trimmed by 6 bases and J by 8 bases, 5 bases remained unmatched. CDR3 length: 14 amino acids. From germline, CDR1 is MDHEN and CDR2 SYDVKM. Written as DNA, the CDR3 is TGTGCCAGCAGGGCTAGCGGGGGGGGAGATGAGCAGTTCTTC. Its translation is CASRASGGGDEQFF.

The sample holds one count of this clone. In DNA, the CDR3 is TGTGCCACCAGCACGAGGGGAGGACAGGGGAGTGCGACTAATGAAAAACTGTTTTTT. Its protein product is CATSTRGGQGSATNEKLFF. This chain links TRBV15 with TRBJ1-4; 9 bases map to TRBD1. Germline V gene data show CDR1 as LNHNV and CDR2 as YYDKDF (reference sequence). J was trimmed by 2 bases and V by 4 bases; bases with no gene match: 14. CDR3 size: 19 residues.

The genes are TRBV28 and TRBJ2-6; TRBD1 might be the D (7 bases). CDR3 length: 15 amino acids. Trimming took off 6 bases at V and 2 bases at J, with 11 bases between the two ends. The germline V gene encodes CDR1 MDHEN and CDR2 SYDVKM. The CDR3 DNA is TGTGCCAGCAGCCGGGGGACAGCTGGGGCCAACGTCCTGACTTTC. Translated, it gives CASSRGTAGANVLTF.

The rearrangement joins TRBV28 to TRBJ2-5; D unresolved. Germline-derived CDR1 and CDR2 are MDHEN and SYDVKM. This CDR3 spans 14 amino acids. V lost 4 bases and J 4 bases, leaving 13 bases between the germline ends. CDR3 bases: TGTGCCAGCAGTTGGGCCACTGATAGAGAGACCCAGTACTTC. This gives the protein CASSWATDRETQYF. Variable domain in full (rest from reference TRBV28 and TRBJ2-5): DVKVTQSSRYLVKRTGEKVFLECVQDMDHENMFWYRQDPGLGLRLIYFSYDVKMKEKGDIPEGYSVSREKKERFSLILESASTNQTSMYLCASSWATDRETQYFGPGTRLLVL.

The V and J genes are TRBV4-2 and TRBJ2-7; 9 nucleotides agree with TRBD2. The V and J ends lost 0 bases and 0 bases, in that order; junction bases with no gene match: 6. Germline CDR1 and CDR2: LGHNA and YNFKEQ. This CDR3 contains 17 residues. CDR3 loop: CASSQDGAGGHSYEQYF. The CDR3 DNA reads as TGTGCCAGCAGCCAAGATGGAGCGGGGGGTCACTCCTACGAGCAGTACTTC.

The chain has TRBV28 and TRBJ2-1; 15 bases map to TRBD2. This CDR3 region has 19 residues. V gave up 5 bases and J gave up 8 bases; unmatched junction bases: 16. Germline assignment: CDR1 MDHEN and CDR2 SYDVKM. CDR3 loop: CASSPIAWTSGGARDEQFF. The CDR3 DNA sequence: TGTGCCAGCAGTCCCATCGCTTGGACTAGCGGGGGGGCCAGGGATGAGCAGTTCTTC.

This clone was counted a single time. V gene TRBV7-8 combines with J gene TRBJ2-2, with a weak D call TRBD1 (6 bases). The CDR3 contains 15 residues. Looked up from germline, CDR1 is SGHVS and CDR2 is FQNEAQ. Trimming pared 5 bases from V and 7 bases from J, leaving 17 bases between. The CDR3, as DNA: TGTGCCAGCAGCAAAACAGGACAGCCCTACGGGGAGCTGTTTTTT. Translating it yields CASSKTGQPYGELFF.

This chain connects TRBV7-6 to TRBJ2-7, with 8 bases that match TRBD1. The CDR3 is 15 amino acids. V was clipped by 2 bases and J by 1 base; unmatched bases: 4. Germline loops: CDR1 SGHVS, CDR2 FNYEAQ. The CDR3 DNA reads TGTGCCAGCAGCTTAACAGGGGGGAGATCCTACGAGCAGTACTTC. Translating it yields CASSLTGGRSYEQYF.

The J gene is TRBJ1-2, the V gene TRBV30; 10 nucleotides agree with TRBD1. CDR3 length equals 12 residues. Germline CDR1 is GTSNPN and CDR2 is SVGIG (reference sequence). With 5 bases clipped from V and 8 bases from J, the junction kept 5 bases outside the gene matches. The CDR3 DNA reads TGTGCCTGGGAGGGGACAGGGGACGGCTACACCTTC. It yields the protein CAWEGTGDGYTF.

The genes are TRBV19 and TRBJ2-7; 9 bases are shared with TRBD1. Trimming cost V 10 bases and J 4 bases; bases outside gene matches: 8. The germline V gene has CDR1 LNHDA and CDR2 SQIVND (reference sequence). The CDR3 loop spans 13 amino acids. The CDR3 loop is CATLDRGGYEQYF. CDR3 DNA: TGTGCCACTCTTGACAGGGGGGGGTACGAGCAGTACTTC.

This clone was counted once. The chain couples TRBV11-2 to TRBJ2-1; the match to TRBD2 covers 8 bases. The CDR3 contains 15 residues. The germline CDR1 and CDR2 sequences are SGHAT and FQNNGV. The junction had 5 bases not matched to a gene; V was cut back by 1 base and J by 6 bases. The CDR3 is CASSLGGLVVNEQFF. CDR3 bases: TGTGCCAGCAGCTTAGGGGGACTAGTGGTCAATGAGCAGTTCTTC.

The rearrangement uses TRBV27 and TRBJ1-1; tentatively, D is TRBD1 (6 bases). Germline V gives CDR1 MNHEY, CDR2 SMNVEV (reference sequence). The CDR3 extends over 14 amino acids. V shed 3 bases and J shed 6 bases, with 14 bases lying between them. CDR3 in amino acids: CASSLEPWTAEAFF. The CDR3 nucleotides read TGTGCCAGCAGTTTGGAGCCTTGGACAGCTGAAGCTTTCTTT.

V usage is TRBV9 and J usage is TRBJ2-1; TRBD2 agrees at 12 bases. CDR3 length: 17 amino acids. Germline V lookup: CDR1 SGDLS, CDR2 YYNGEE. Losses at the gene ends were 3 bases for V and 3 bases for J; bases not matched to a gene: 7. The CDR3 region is CASSATGTSGYYNEQFF. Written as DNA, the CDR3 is TGTGCCAGCAGCGCAACCGGGACTAGCGGGTACTACAATGAGCAGTTCTTC.

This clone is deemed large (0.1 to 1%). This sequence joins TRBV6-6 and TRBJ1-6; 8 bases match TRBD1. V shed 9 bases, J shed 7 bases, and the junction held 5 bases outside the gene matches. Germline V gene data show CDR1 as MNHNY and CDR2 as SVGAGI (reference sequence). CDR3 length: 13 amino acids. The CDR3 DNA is TGTGCCAGTCGACAGGGGATCAATTCACCCCTCCACTTT. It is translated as CASRQGINSPLHF.

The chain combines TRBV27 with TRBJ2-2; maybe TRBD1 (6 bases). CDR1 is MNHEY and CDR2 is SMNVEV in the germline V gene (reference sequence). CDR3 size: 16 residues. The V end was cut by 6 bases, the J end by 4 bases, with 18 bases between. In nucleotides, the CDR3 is TGTGCCAGCAGCCTCTCGGCAGGGGACATCACCGGGGAGCTGTTTTTT. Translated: CASSLSAGDITGELFF.

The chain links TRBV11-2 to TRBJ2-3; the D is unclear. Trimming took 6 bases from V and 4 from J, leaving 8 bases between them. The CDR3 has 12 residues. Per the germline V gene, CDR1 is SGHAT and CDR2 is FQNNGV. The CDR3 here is CASSSQADTQYF. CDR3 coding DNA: TGTGCCAGCAGTTCACAAGCAGATACGCAGTATTTT. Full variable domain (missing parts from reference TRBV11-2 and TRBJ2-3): EAGVAQSPRYKIIEKRQSVAFWCNPISGHATLYWYQQILGQGPKLLIQFQNNGVVDDSQLPKDRFSAERLKGVDSTLKIQPAKLEDSAVYLCASSSQADTQYFGPGTRLTVL.

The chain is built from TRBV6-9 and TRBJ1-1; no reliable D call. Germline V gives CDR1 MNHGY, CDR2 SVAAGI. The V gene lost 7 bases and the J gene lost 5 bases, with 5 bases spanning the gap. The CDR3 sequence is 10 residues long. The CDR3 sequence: CASIFTEAFF. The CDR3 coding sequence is TGTGCCAGCATATTTACTGAAGCTTTCTTT.